The 6 T cell receptor beta chains below all came from one sample that was sequenced in a study of blood T cell repertoires in COVID-19. Assay: immunoSEQ multiplex PCR; the TCRdb copy retains only in-frame clones and omits some. The sample records approximately 46,000 clones, roughly 83% being singletons. Sequenced material: peripheral blood. The receptors shown here come from a human donor in a cohort sampled during active COVID-19.

This clone was picked up a small number of times. This chain uses TRBV18 with TRBJ1-6, with a weak D call TRBD1 (5 bases). The length of the CDR3 is 15 residues. The V gene's germline CDR1 is KGHSH and CDR2 LQKENI. Deletions cut 6 bases from V and 7 bases from J, with 16 bases between. The CDR3 region is CASSSRQPTNSPLHF. The CDR3 nucleotides read TGTGCCAGCTCTTCCAGACAGCCTACCAATTCACCCCTCCACTTT. The complete variable domain, with remaining parts taken from reference TRBV18 and TRBJ1-6, reads NAGVMQNPRHLVRRRGQEARLRCSPMKGHSHVYWYRQLPEEGLKFMVYLQKENIIDESGMPKERFSAEFPKEGPSILRIQQVVRGDSAAYFCASSSRQPTNSPLHFGNGTRLTVT.

This clone was found a few times. The chain carries TRBV5-6 and TRBJ2-6, with 7 bases aligning to TRBD1. The trim removed 4 bases at V and 0 bases at J, leaving 13 bases unmatched. Germline-derived CDR1 and CDR2 are SGHDT and YYEEEE. The CDR3 consists of 19 residues. The CDR3 here is CASSTYKTGLNSGANVLTF. The DNA of the CDR3 is TGTGCCAGCAGCACCTATAAGACAGGGCTAAACTCTGGGGCCAACGTCCTGACTTTC.

The chain employs TRBV28 and TRBJ2-2; D not resolved. Trimming shortened V by 5 bases and J by 1 base, and 11 bases separated the two germline ends. There are 15 residues in the CDR3. Germline CDR1 reads MDHEN; CDR2 reads SYDVKM. CDR3: CASSPIDGNTGELFF. Written as DNA, the CDR3 is TGTGCCAGCAGTCCTATTGATGGGAACACCGGGGAGCTGTTTTTT.

The chain recombines TRBV11-2 with TRBJ2-7; the D gene is possibly TRBD1 (6 bases). The CDR3 runs 14 residues. V was trimmed by 5 bases and J by 0 bases, leaving 11 bases between them. Germline V gene lookup returns CDR1 SGHAT and CDR2 FQNNGV. CDR3 nucleotides: TGTGCCAGCAGCCGGGACATCTACTCCTACGAGCAGTACTTC. This translates into CASSRDIYSYEQYF.

This clone showed up just a few times. This chain links TRBV6-4 with TRBJ1-1; tentative D call: TRBD1 (5 bases). The ends were cut back, 0 bases at V and 0 bases at J, with 14 bases in the middle. The CDR3 extends over 17 amino acids. Per the germline V gene, CDR1 is MRHNA and CDR2 is SNTAGT. In nucleotides, the CDR3 is TGTGCCAGCAGTGACTCCAAGGGGCGGTGGGTGAACACTGAAGCTTTCTTT. It yields the protein CASSDSKGRWVNTEAFF.

CDR3 protein: CASSRDRDEQYF. Here the CDR3 DNA reads TGTGCCAGCTCACGGGACAGGGACGAGCAGTACTTC. V and J are TRBV18 and TRBJ2-7; 9 bases agree with TRBD1. The CDR3 has 12 amino acids. The junction had 0 bases not matched to a gene; V was cut back by 4 bases and J by 5 bases. In germline, CDR1 is KGHSH, CDR2 LQKENI.